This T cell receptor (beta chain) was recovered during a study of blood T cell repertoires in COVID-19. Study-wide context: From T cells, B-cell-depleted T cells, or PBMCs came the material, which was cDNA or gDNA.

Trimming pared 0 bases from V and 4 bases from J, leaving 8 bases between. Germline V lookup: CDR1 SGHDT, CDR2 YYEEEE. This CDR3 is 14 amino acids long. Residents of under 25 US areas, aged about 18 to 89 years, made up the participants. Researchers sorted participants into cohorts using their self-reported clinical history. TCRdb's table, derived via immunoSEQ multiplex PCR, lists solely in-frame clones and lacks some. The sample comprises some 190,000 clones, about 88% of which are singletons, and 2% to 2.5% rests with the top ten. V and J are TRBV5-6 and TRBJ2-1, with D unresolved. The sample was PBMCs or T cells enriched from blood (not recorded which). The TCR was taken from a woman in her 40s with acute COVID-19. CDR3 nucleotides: TGTGCCAGCAGCTTGGGTCGAGGTTACAATGAGCAGTTCTTC. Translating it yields CASSLGRGYNEQFF.